This T cell receptor (beta chain) was observed in a study of Graves' ophthalmopathy and Graves' hyperthyroidism. The germline V gene encodes CDR1 SGDLS and CDR2 YYNGEE. Trimming took off 0 bases at V and 1 base at J, with 10 bases between the two ends. The CDR3 spans 15 residues. For repertoire sequencing, the TCR beta CDR3 regions were amplified from RNA transcripts. RT-PCR with HTBI primers came first, then second-round multiplex PCR. TCRdb reprocessed the multiplex PCR reads via MiXCR and lists one record per CDR3 protein. The table includes 450,000 or so distinct CDR3 sequences, 13% to 15% detected once. Patients with other autoimmune diseases, uncontrolled infections, pregnancy or lactation were excluded. The authors diagnosed from clinical symptoms, serum thyroxine, TRAb, thyroid ultrasound and orbital computed tomography. The source of the PBMCs was about 10 ml of fresh peripheral blood. This clonotype was counted at least ten times. Its antigen is unknown.

Overall study results and limits: In predicting ophthalmopathy progression, the model reached over 70% sensitivity and roughly 74% specificity.

The receptor's source is a woman aged 25 to 39 with Graves' ophthalmopathy. This rearrangement joins TRBV9 to TRBJ1-1; the D gene is possibly TRBD1 (5 bases). The sample comprised blood. The CDR3, as DNA: TGTGCCAGCAGCGTAGGGGGGTCGGGGAACACTGAAGCTTTCTTT. It is translated as CASSVGGSGNTEAFF.